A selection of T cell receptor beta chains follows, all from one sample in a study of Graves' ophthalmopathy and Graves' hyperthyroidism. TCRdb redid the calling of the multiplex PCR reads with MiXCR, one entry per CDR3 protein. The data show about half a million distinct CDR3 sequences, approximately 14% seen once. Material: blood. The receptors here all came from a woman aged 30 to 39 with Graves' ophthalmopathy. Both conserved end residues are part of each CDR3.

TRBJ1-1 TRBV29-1 CSAGRQGVEAFF
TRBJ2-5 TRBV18 CASSPAPFQETQYF
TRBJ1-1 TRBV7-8 CASSLEDTPRRTEAFF
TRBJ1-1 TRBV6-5 CASSYDRGPNTEAFF
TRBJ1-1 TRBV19 CASSTGKGTEAFF
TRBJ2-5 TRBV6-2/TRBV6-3 CASSYFGLAGRETQYF
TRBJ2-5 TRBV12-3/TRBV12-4 CASSPPTSGRETQYF
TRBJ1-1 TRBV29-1 CSASTGSRTEAFF
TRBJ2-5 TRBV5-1 CASSIPGTKEETQYF
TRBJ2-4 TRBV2 CASRILLAKNIQYF
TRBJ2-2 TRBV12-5 CASGLVLEGDGTGELFF
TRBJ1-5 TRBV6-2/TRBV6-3 CASSHGAPGGNQPQHF
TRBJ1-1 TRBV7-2 CASTRMGQGRTEAFF
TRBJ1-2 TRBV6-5 CASTRDGQDYGYTF
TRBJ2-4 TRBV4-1 CASSQDSGTGDSIQYF
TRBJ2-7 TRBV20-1 CSASGILSSYEQYF
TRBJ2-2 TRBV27 CASSTQGRELFF
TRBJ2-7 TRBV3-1 CASSGIAGAFSYEQYF
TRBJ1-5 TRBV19 CASSTVHSNQPQHF
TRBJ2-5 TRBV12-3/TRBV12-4 CASSLALSGGQETQYF
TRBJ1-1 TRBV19 CASGPGVNTEAFF
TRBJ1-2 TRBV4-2 CASSQKTGSLGYGYTF
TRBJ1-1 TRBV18 CASSPRSGDVTEAFF
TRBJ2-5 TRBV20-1 CSAATGTSGETQYF
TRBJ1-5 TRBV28 CASSPTTENNQPQHF
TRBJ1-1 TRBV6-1 CASSGVRSTEAFF
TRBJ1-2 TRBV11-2 CASSARQGGADYGYTF
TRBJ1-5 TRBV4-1 CASSQTTVNQPQHF
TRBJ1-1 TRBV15 CATSRGTRWEDRRAFF
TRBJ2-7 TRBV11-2 CASSSLRETHEQYF
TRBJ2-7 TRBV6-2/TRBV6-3 CASRGTSDLPYEQYF
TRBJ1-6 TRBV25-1 CATSTGGRDSPLHF
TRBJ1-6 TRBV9 CASSGSGTANSPLHF
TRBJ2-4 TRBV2 CASIVPGGDIQYF
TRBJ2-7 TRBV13 CASSTGGRSSYEQYF
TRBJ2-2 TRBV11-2 CASSLNGLAGGPRGELFF
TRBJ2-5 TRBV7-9 CASSFEHLGKTQYF
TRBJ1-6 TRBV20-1 CSAADRGNSPLHF
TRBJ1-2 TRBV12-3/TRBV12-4 CASSTWDRPLYYGYTF
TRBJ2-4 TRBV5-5 CASMRTGGVLAKNIQYF
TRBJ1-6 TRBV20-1 CSVPSDSYNSPLHF
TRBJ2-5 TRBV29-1 CSAGETQYF